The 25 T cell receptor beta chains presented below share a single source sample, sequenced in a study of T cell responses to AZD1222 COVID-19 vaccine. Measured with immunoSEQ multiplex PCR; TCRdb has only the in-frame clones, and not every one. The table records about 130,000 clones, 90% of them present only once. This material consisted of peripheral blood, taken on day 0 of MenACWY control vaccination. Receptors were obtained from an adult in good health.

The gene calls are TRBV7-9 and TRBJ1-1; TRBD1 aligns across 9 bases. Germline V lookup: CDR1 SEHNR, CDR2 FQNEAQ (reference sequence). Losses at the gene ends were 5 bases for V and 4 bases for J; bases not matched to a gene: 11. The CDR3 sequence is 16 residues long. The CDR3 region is CASSPPLGQGSTEAFF. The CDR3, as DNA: TGTGCCAGCAGCCCCCCATTGGGACAGGGCTCCACTGAAGCTTTCTTT.

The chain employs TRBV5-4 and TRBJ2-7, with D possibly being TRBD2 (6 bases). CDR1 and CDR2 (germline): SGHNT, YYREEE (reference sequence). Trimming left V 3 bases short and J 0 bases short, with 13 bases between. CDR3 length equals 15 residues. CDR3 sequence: CASSSGRESSYEQYF. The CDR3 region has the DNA TGTGCCAGCAGCTCGGGACGGGAGAGCTCCTACGAGCAGTACTTC.

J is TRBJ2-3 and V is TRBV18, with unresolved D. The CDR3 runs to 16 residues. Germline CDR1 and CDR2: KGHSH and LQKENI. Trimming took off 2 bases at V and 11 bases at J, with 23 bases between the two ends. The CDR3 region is CASSPSRQVGAGGQYF. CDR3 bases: TGTGCCAGCTCACCAAGTCGACAAGTCGGTGCCGGCGGGCAGTATTTT.

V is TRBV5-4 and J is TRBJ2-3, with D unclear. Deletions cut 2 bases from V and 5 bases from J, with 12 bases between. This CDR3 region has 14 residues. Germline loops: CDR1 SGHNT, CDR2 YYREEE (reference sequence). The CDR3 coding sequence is TGTGCCAGCAGCTTAGGCAGAAGGGAAGATACGCAGTATTTT. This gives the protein CASSLGRREDTQYF.

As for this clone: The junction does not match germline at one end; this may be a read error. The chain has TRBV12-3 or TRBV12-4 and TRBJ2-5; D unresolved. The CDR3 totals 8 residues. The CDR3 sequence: CASSFVNF. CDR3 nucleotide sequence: TGTGCCAGCAGTTTCGTGAACTTC.

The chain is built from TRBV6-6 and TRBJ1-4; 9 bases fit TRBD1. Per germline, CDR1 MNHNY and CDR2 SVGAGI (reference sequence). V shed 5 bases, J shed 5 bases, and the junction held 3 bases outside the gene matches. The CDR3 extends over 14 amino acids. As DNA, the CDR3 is TGTGCCAGCAGTGGGACAGGGAGAAATGAAAAACTGTTTTTT. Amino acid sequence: CASSGTGRNEKLFF.

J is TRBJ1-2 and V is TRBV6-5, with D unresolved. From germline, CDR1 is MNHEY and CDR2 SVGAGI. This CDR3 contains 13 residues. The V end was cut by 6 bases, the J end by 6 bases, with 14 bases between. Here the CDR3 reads CASREDGFDGYTF. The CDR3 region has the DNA TGTGCCAGCAGGGAGGACGGTTTTGATGGCTACACCTTC.

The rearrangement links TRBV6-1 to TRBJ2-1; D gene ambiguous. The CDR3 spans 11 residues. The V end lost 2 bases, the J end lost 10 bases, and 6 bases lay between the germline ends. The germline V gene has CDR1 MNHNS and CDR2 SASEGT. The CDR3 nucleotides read TGTGCCAGCAGTGAACAGAGGGAGCAGTTCTTC. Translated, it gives CASSEQREQFF.

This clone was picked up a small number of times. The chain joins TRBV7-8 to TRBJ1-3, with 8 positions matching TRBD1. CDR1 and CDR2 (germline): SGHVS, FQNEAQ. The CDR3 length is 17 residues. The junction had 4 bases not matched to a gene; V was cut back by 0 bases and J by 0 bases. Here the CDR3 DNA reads TGTGCCAGCAGCTTAGCGGGGACAGGACGCTCTGGAAACACCATATATTTT. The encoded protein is CASSLAGTGRSGNTIYF.

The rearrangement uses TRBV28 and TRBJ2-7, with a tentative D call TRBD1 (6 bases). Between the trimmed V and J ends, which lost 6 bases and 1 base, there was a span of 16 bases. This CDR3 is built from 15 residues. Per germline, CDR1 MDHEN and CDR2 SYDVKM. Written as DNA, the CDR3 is TGTGCCAGCAGCAATACAGGGTTAGGGTCCTACGAGCAGTACTTC. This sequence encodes CASSNTGLGSYEQYF.

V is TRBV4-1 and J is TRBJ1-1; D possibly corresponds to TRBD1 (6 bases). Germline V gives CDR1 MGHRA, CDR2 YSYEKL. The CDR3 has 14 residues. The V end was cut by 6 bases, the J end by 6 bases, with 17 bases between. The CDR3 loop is CASSRGEQGAEAFF. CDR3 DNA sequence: TGCGCCAGCAGTCGTGGAGAACAGGGCGCTGAAGCTTTCTTT.

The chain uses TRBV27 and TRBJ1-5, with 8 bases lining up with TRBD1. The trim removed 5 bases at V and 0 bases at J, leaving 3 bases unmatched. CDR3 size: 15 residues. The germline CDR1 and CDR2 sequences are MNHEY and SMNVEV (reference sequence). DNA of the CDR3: TGTGCCAGCAGTGGACAGGGACATAGCAATCAGCCCCAGCATTTT. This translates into CASSGQGHSNQPQHF.

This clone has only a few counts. CDR3 DNA: TGTGCCAGCAGTACCGGGACGTCTAATGAAAAACTGTTTTTT. This encodes CASSTGTSNEKLFF. The chain carries TRBV2 and TRBJ1-4; perhaps TRBD1 as D (5 bases). Germline lookup yields CDR1 SNHLY and CDR2 FYNNEI. This CDR3 is built from 14 residues. The V gene lost 5 bases and the J gene lost 3 bases, with 10 bases spanning the gap.

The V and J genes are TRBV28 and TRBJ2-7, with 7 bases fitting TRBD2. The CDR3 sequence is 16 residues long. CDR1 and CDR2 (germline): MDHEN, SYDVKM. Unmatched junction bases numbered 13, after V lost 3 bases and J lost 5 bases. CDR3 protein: CASSLRGWEGQDEQYV. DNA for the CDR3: TGTGCCAGCAGTTTGCGGGGGTGGGAGGGCCAAGACGAGCAGTACGTC.

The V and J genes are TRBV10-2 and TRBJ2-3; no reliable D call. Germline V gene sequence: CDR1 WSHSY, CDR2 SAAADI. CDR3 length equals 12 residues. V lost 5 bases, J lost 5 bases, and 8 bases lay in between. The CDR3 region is CASSLPLDTQYF. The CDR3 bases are TGCGCCAGCAGTCTTCCTCTAGATACGCAGTATTTT.

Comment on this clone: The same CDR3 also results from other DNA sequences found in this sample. CDR3 DNA sequence: TGTGCCAGTAGTATGGGGAGCTACAATCAGCCCCAGCATTTT. This encodes CASSMGSYNQPQHF. This sequence joins TRBV19 and TRBJ1-5; D not certain. Trimming removed 3 bases from V and 3 bases from J, with 9 bases in between. Germline assignment: CDR1 LNHDA and CDR2 SQIVND (reference sequence). This CDR3 is 14 amino acids long.

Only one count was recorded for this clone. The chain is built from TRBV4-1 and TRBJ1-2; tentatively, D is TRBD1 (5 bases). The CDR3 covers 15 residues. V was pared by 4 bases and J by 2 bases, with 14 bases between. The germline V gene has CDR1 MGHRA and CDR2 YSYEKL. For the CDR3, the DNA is TGCGCCAGCAGCCCAACGGACACGGTCAACTATGGCTACACCTTC. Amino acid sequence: CASSPTDTVNYGYTF.

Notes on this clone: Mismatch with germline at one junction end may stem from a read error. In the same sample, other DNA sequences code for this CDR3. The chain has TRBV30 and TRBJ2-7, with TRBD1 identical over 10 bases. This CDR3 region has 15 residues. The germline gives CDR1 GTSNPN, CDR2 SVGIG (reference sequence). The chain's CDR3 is CAWRFGGTGAYEQYF. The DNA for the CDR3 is TGTGCCTGGAGGTTTGGCGGGACAGGGGCCTACGAGCAGTACTTT.

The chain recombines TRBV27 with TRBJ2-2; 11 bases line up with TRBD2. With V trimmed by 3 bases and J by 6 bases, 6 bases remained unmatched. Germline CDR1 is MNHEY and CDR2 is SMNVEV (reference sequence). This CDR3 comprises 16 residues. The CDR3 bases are TGTGCCAGCAGTTTGAGGCTAGCGGGAGGCGCCGGGGAGCTGTTTTTT. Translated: CASSLRLAGGAGELFF.

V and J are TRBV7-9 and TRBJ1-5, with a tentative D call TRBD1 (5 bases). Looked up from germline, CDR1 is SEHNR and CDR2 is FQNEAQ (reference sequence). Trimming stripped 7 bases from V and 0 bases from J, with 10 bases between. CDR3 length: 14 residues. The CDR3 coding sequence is TGTGCCAGCACCGACACAGGTAGCAATCAGCCCCAGCATTTT. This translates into CASTDTGSNQPQHF.

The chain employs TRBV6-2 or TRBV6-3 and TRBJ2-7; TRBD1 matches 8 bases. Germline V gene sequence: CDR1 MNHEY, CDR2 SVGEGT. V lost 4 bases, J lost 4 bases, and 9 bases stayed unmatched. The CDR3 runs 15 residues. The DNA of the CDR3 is TGTGCCAGCAGTTCCCCCGACAGGGGTTATTACGAGCAGTACGTC. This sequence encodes CASSSPDRGYYEQYV.

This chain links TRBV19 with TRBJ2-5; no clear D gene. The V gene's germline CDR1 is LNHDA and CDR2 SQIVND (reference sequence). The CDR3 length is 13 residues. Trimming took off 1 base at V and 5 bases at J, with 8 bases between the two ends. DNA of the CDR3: TGTGCCAGTAGTATAGTCCTCCGTGAGACCCAGTACTTC. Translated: CASSIVLRETQYF.

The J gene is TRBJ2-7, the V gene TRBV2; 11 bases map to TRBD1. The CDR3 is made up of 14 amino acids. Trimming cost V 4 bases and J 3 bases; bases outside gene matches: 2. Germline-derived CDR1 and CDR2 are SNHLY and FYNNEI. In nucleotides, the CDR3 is TGTGCCAGCAGTGTCGGGACAGGGGGCTACGAGCAGTACGTC. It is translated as CASSVGTGGYEQYV.

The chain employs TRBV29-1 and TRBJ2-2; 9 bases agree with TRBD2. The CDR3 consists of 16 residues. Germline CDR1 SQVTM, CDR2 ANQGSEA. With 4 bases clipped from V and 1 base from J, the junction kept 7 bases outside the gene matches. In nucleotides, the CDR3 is TGCAGCGTTGGGAGCGGGAGGTACATGAACACCGGGGAGCTGTTTTTT. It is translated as CSVGSGRYMNTGELFF.

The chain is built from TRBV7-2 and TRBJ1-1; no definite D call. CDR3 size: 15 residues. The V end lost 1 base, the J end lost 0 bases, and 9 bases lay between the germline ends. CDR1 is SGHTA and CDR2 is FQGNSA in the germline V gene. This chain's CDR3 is CASSLVGSMNTEAFF. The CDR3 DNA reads TGTGCCAGCAGCTTAGTCGGGAGTATGAACACTGAAGCTTTCTTT.